The 28 T cell receptor beta chains below were found in one sample sequenced in a study of cytomegalovirus exposure and HLA in healthy donors. Generated by immunoSEQ multiplex PCR, the TCRdb table keeps only in-frame clones and is missing some. The data show about 150,000 clones, around nine tenths seen once. Sample: PBMCs. Receptors originate from a young man in good health and CMV-seropositive.

This clone was picked up a small number of times. The chain employs TRBV7-9 and TRBJ1-4; D gene unclear. V dropped 1 base and J dropped 0 bases, with 6 bases sitting between them. There are 15 residues in the CDR3. Germline V gene lookup returns CDR1 SEHNR and CDR2 FQNEAQ (reference sequence). CDR3 coding DNA: TGTGCCAGCAGCTTAGTGGCGGCAACTAATGAAAAACTGTTTTTT. Protein sequence: CASSLVAATNEKLFF.

The chain has TRBV4-1 and TRBJ1-1; TRBD1 matches at 8 bases. The trim removed 0 bases at V and 5 bases at J, leaving 8 bases unmatched. The CDR3 runs to 16 residues. Germline loops: CDR1 MGHRA, CDR2 YSYEKL. The CDR3 loop reads CASSQEGQGAGTEAFF. The CDR3 nucleotides are TGCGCCAGCAGCCAAGAGGGGCAGGGGGCAGGGACTGAAGCTTTCTTT.

The rearrangement joins TRBV7-2 to TRBJ2-7; a possible D gene is TRBD1 (7 bases). CDR1 SGHTA and CDR2 FQGNSA come from the germline V gene. V lost 3 bases and J lost 5, with 11 bases in between. The CDR3 has 13 residues. CDR3 loop: CASSFQGGDEQYF. The CDR3 coding sequence is TGTGCCAGCAGCTTTCAGGGGGGTGACGAGCAGTACTTC.

This clone was found once. This sequence joins TRBV2 and TRBJ2-4; D gene unclear. Germline CDR1 is SNHLY and CDR2 is FYNNEI. The V and J ends lost 5 bases and 2 bases respectively, with 10 bases between them. CDR3 size: 14 residues. The CDR3 DNA reads as TGTGCCAGCAGTTACACGATTACCAAAAACATTCAGTACTTC. It is translated as CASSYTITKNIQYF.

The chain employs TRBV10-3 and TRBJ2-7; 10 nucleotides match TRBD1. The CDR3 is 15 amino acids. CDR1 and CDR2 (germline): ENHRY, SYGVKD. V trimming: 5 bases; J trimming: 1 base; junction bases outside the gene matches: 5. For the CDR3, the DNA is TGTGCCATCAGTATCGGGACAGGGGAATCCTACGAGCAGTACTTC. This gives the protein CAISIGTGESYEQYF.

The chain combines TRBV9 with TRBJ2-6; D might be TRBD1 (6 bases). V was shortened by 2 bases and J by 2 bases, with 20 bases between the two germline ends. CDR1 SGDLS and CDR2 YYNGEE come from the germline V gene. The CDR3 runs to 19 residues. The CDR3 DNA sequence: TGTGCCAGCAGCGTTAATCGACAGGCCCACCCCCCTGGGGCCAACGTCCTGACTTTC. Translating gives CASSVNRQAHPPGANVLTF.

This chain uses TRBV29-1 with TRBJ1-2; 9 nucleotides agree with TRBD1. The CDR3 has 11 residues. CDR1 and CDR2 (germline): SQVTM, ANQGSEA. After removal of 7 bases from V and 6 bases from J, the junction contained 3 bases not matched to a gene. CDR3 amino acids: CSGTGGDGYTF. The CDR3 region has the DNA TGCAGCGGCACAGGGGGCGATGGCTACACCTTC.

The J gene is TRBJ2-3, the V gene TRBV5-1; D is unclear. There are 15 residues in the CDR3. V gave up 5 bases and J gave up 0 bases, with 13 bases separating them. In germline, CDR1 is SGHRS, CDR2 YFSETQ. The CDR3 sequence: CASRVQDLSTDTQYF. CDR3 in DNA: TGCGCCAGCAGAGTCCAGGATCTTAGCACAGATACGCAGTATTTT.

In DNA, the CDR3 is TGTGCCAGCTCACCGGGCAGGGGGGAGGTCGCGAACACTGAAGCTTTCTTT. Amino acids: CASSPGRGEVANTEAFF. The chain combines TRBV18 with TRBJ1-1; 7 nucleotides match TRBD1. The CDR3 totals 17 residues. Germline V gene sequence: CDR1 KGHSH, CDR2 LQKENI. V trimming: 3 bases; J trimming: 1 base; junction bases outside the gene matches: 11.

The V call is TRBV9, the J call TRBJ1-6, with D perhaps matching TRBD1 (5 bases). Per the germline V gene, CDR1 is SGDLS and CDR2 is YYNGEE. The CDR3 spans 18 residues. Trimming removed 4 bases at V and 0 bases at J, with 17 bases between. The CDR3 region is CASSPRGDPSSYNSPLHF. The CDR3 nucleotides read TGTGCCAGCAGCCCCCGGGGGGATCCAAGCTCCTATAATTCACCCCTCCACTTT.

The chain carries TRBV14 and TRBJ2-7, with D maybe TRBD1 (5 bases). The CDR3 spans 14 residues. The germline CDR1 and CDR2 sequences are SGHDN and FVKESK. V lost 3 bases and J 3 bases, leaving 12 bases between the germline ends. The CDR3 nucleotides read TGTGCCAGCAGCCATTACCAGGGTGACTACGAGCAGTACTTC. Protein sequence: CASSHYQGDYEQYF.

The chain couples TRBV6-1 to TRBJ2-7; TRBD2 agrees at 11 bases. V lost 4 bases to trimming and J lost 2 bases; unmatched junction nucleotides: 4. CDR3 length: 15 amino acids. Germline-derived CDR1 and CDR2 are MNHNS and SASEGT. This CDR3 reads CASSGTSGLAYEQYF. The CDR3 DNA reads as TGTGCCAGCAGTGGGACTAGCGGGCTAGCCTACGAGCAGTACTTC.

The chain has TRBV6-6 and TRBJ2-1; 7 bases fit TRBD2. The germline CDR1 and CDR2 sequences are MNHNY and SVGAGI (reference sequence). J was trimmed by 9 bases and V by 0 bases; bases with no gene match: 5. The CDR3 has 14 residues. The CDR3 region is CASSYSSSGGEQFF. CDR3 coding DNA: TGTGCCAGCAGTTACTCGAGTTCGGGGGGTGAGCAGTTCTTC.

The CDR3 sequence is CASSHYPGSRVGNTEAFF. The CDR3 DNA follows: TGCGCCAGCAGTCATTATCCCGGGAGCAGGGTAGGGAACACTGAAGCTTTCTTT. The rearrangement links TRBV23-1 to TRBJ1-1, with D tentatively TRBD1 (5 bases). TRBV23-1 is an ORF for which the function is uncertain. V lost 3 bases to trimming and J lost 1 base, with 21 bases between them. The CDR3 runs to 18 residues.

The rearrangement joins TRBV29-1 to TRBJ2-5; D uncertain. Germline-derived CDR1 and CDR2 are SQVTM and ANQGSEA. This CDR3 has 12 residues. V was shortened by 6 bases and J by 4 bases, with 12 bases between the two germline ends. The CDR3 DNA reads as TGCAGCGTCTTGCTCCTACGAGAGACCCAGTACTTC. Its protein is CSVLLLRETQYF.

The J gene is TRBJ2-3, the V gene TRBV7-2; perhaps TRBD1 as D (6 bases). This CDR3 spans 16 amino acids. V was shortened by 7 bases and J by 2 bases, with 19 bases between the two germline ends. The germline V gene encodes CDR1 SGHTA and CDR2 FQGNSA. The CDR3 protein is CASIPGGRRFTDTQYF. The CDR3 bases are TGTGCCAGCATCCCTGGGGGCAGGCGATTCACAGATACGCAGTATTTT.

The V call is TRBV27, the J call TRBJ1-1; 9 nucleotides match TRBD1. The CDR3 loop spans 14 amino acids. The germline V gene encodes CDR1 MNHEY and CDR2 SMNVEV (reference sequence). V shed 7 bases, J shed 3 bases, and the junction held 6 bases outside the gene matches. The chain's CDR3 is CASTLTGGDTEAFF. The CDR3, as DNA: TGTGCCAGCACTCTGACAGGGGGGGACACTGAAGCTTTCTTT.

The J gene is TRBJ2-7, the V gene TRBV5-4, with TRBD1 as a possible D gene (5 bases). The germline gives CDR1 SGHNT, CDR2 YYREEE (reference sequence). V was trimmed by 0 bases and J by 4 bases, leaving 17 bases between them. This CDR3 region has 16 residues. The CDR3 spells CASSLAFGQGSYEQYF. The CDR3 DNA is TGTGCCAGCAGCTTGGCGTTTGGTCAGGGCTCTTACGAGCAGTACTTC.

The rearrangement uses TRBV6-1 and TRBJ2-7; TRBD2 matches 13 bases. V lost 7 bases, J lost 5 bases, and 5 bases stayed unmatched. CDR1 is MNHNS, CDR2 SASEGT, per germline. The CDR3 extends over 14 amino acids. The CDR3 DNA sequence: TGTGCCAGCAACGGACTAGCGGGGGACAACGAGCAGTACTTC. Its protein is CASNGLAGDNEQYF.

This clone was seen only once. V usage is TRBV18 and J usage is TRBJ2-5; D not resolved. This CDR3 is built from 13 residues. Trimming stripped 3 bases from V and 5 bases from J, with 10 bases between. The V gene's germline CDR1 is KGHSH and CDR2 LQKENI. CDR3 amino acids: CASSPPARETQYF. The CDR3 nucleotides are TGTGCCAGCTCACCCCCTGCCAGGGAGACCCAGTACTTC.

V gene TRBV6-5 combines with J gene TRBJ1-2; 8 nucleotides line up with TRBD1. Germline V gives CDR1 MNHEY, CDR2 SVGAGI. CDR3 length equals 15 residues. Trimming took 10 bases from V and 4 from J; bases not matched to a gene: 14. This CDR3 reads CAILRQGARSYGYTF. In DNA, the CDR3 is TGTGCCATTCTTCGCCAGGGGGCGAGAAGCTATGGCTACACCTTC.

V is TRBV4-1 and J is TRBJ2-1; 11 nucleotides line up with TRBD2. V dropped 4 bases and J dropped 7; count of bases not matched to a gene: 15. Germline V gene data show CDR1 as MGHRA and CDR2 as YSYEKL. The CDR3 is 18 residues long. In DNA form, the CDR3 reads TGCGCCAGCAGCCGACAAGAATGGGCTAGCGGGGGGTCGAATGAGCAGTTCTTC. Encoded protein: CASSRQEWASGGSNEQFF.

This clone is a singleton in its sample. V is TRBV19 and J is TRBJ2-2, with 9 bases identical to TRBD1. The germline gives CDR1 LNHDA, CDR2 SQIVND (reference sequence). Germline trimming cut 6 bases from V and 1 base from J; bases unmatched to any gene: 6. The CDR3 consists of 16 residues. The CDR3 nucleotides are TGTGCCAGTAGCCCTTCGGACAGGGGGAACACCGGGGAGCTGTTTTTT. Translation: CASSPSDRGNTGELFF.

CDR3: CASSVGLAGAQDEQFF. The DNA for the CDR3 is TGCGCCAGCAGCGTCGGACTAGCGGGGGCCCAGGATGAGCAGTTCTTC. V and J are TRBV5-1 and TRBJ2-1; 13 bases align to TRBD2. CDR3 length: 16 amino acids. CDR1 is SGHRS, CDR2 YFSETQ, per germline. The V segment lost 4 bases and the J segment 8 bases; nucleotides outside the gene matches: 9.

This clone has just one count. The chain carries TRBV2 and TRBJ2-5; possible D gene TRBD2, 5 bases. CDR3 length: 15 amino acids. V lost 1 base and J 5 bases, leaving 14 bases between the germline ends. Germline-derived CDR1 and CDR2 are SNHLY and FYNNEI. In DNA form, the CDR3 reads TGTGCCAGCAGTGAAGAGGGAGTAAAGGCCGAGACCCAGTACTTC. Translation: CASSEEGVKAETQYF. Drawing the rest from reference TRBV2 and TRBJ2-5, the complete variable domain is EPEVTQTPSHQVTQMGQEVILRCVPISNHLYFYWYRQILGQKVEFLVSFYNNEISEKSEIFDDQFSVERPDGSNFTLKIRSTKLEDSAMYFCASSEEGVKAETQYFGPGTRLLVL.

This clone was observed a single time. The chain links TRBV21-1 to TRBJ2-7; whether TRBD2, the table's D call, matches the DNA was not checked. TRBV21-1 is a pseudogene. The CDR3 length is 16 residues. The CDR3 DNA follows: TGTGCCAGCAGCAAAGGAGGCGGGAGGCTTTCCTACGAGCAGTACTTC. Its translation: CASSKGGGRLSYEQYF.

The chain carries TRBV11-2 and TRBJ2-3; D uncertain. Germline V gene lookup returns CDR1 SGHAT and CDR2 FQNNGV. CDR3 length: 13 amino acids. V dropped 4 bases and J dropped 6 bases, with 11 bases sitting between them. The CDR3 reads CASSSSYKDTQYF. CDR3 bases: TGTGCCAGCAGCTCCTCTTACAAGGATACGCAGTATTTT.

This clone has only one observation. The chain links TRBV6-5 to TRBJ2-1; the match to TRBD2 covers 11 bases. V was clipped by 6 bases and J by 4 bases; unmatched bases: 5. The germline CDR1 and CDR2 sequences are MNHEY and SVGAGI. The CDR3 contains 15 residues. This CDR3 is CASRTTSGGYNEQFF. In DNA form, the CDR3 reads TGTGCCAGCAGGACTACTAGCGGGGGTTACAATGAGCAGTTCTTC.